This T cell receptor beta chain was sequenced during a study of CD8 T cells in ankylosing spondylitis. Study-level results: Blood of patients with ankylosing spondylitis appeared to be characterized by a TCR beta motif of several highly homologous variants.

This clonotype was seen at least ten times. Its antigen remains unidentified. Germline values: CDR1 SGHRS, CDR2 YFSETQ. The V gene lost 1 base and the J gene lost 3 bases, with 11 bases spanning the gap. The CDR3 spans 14 residues. Quantitative 5'-RACE with molecular barcodes was used to make the TCR beta libraries. MiXCR was run by TCRdb on the 5' RACE reads, yielding one entry per CDR3 protein. The repertoire has 200,000 to 300,000 distinct CDR3 sequences, 8.6% of them found once; the top ten carry approximately 6.2%. The material sequenced was blood, either unsorted or a sorted T cell fraction (not recorded which). The chain employs TRBV5-1 and TRBJ2-7; maybe TRBD2 (5 bases). This clonotype was sampled from a male donor with ankylosing spondylitis or in good health (not recorded which). The CDR3 loop reads CASSLSARDYEQYF. In DNA form, the CDR3 reads TGCGCCAGCAGCTTGTCCGCCCGGGACTACGAGCAGTACTTC. The whole variable domain, filled in from reference TRBV5-1 and TRBJ2-7, reads KAGVTQTPRYLIKTRGQQVTLSCSPISGHRSVSWYQQTPGQGLQFLFEYFSETQRNKGNFPGRFSGRQFSNSRSEMNVSTLELGDSALYLCASSLSARDYEQYFGPGTRLTVT.